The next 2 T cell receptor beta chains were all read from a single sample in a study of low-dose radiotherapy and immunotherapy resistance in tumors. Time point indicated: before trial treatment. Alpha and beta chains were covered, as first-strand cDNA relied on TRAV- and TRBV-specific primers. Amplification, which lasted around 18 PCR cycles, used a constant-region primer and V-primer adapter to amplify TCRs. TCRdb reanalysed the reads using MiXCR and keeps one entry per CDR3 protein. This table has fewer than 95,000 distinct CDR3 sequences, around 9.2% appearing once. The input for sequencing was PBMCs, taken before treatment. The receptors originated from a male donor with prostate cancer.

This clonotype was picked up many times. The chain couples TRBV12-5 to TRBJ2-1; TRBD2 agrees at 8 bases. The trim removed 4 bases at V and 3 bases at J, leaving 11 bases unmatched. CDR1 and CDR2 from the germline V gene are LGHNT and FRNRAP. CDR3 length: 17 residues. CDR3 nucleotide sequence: TGTGCTAGTGGTTCGCCCCCGGCAGCGGGAGTCTACAATGAGCAGTTCTTC. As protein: CASGSPPAAGVYNEQFF.

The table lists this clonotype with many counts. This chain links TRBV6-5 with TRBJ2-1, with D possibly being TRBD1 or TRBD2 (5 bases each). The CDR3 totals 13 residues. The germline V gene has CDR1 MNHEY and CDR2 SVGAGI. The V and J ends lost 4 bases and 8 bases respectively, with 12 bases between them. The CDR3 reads CASSFGALDEQFF. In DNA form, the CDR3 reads TGTGCCAGCAGTTTCGGGGCTCTCGATGAGCAGTTCTTC.